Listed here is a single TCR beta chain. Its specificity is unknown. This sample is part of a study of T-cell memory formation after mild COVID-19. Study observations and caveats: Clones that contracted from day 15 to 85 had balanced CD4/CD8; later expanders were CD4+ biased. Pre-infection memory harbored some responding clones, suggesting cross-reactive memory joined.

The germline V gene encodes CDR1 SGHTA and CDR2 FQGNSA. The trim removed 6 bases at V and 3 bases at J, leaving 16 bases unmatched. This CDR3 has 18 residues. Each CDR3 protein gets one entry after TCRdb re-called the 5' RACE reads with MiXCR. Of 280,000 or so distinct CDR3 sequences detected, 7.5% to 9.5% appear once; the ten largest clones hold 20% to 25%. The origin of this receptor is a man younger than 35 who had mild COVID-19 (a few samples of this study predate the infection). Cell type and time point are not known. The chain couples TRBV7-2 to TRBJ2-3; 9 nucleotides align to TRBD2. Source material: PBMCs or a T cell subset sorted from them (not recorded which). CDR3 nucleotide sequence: TGTGCCAGCAGTCTCAGCGGGGGGATAGGGCACAGGACAGATACGCAGTATTTT. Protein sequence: CASSLSGGIGHRTDTQYF.